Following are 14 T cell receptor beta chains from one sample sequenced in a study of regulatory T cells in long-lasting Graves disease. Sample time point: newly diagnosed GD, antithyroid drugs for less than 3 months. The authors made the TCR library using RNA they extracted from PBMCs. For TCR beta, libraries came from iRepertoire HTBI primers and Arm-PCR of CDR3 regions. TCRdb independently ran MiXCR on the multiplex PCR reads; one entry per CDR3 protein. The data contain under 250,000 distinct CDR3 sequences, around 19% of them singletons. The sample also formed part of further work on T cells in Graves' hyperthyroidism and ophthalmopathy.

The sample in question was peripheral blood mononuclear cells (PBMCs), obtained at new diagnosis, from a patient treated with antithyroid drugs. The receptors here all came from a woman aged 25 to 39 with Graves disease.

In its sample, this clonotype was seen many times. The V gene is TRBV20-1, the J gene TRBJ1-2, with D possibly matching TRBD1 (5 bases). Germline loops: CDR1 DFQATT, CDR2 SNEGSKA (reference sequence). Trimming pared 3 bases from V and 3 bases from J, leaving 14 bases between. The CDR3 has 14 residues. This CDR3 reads CSASPGGGDYGYTF. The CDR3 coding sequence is TGCAGTGCTAGCCCCGGGGGAGGAGACTATGGCTACACCTTC.

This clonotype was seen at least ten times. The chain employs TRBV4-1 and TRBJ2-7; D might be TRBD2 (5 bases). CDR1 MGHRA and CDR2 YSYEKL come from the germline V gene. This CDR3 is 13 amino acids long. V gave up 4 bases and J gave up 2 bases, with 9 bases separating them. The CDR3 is CASSRPGAYEQYF. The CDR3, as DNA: TGCGCCAGCAGCCGGCCCGGGGCCTACGAGCAGTACTTC.

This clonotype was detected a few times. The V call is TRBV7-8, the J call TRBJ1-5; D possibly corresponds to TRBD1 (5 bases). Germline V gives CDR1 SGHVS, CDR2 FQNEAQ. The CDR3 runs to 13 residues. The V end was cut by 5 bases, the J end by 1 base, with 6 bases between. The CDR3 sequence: CASSPGSNQPQHF. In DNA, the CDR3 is TGTGCCAGCAGCCCAGGGAGCAATCAGCCCCAGCATTTT.

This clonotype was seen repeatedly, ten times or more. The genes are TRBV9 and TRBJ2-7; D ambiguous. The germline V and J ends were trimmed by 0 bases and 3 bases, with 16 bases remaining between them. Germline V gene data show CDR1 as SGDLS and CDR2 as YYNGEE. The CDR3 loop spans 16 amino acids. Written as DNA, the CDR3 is TGTGCCAGCAGCGTAGGATCCGGGTTTTTTGACTACGAGCAGTACTTC. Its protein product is CASSVGSGFFDYEQYF.

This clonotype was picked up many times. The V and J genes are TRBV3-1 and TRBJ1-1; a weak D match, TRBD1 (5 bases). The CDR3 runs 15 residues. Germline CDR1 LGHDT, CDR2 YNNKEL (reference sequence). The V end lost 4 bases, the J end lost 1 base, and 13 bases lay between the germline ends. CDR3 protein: CASSPRGRSNTEAFF. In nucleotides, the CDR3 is TGTGCCAGCAGCCCGCGGGGCAGATCGAACACTGAAGCTTTCTTT.

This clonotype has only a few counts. The CDR3 nucleotides are TGTGCCAGCAGTCCCGGGACCGCTTCCCTGGGTGGGAGTGAGCAGTTCTTC. Its protein is CASSPGTASLGGSEQFF. The chain links TRBV28 to TRBJ2-1; D is tentatively TRBD1 or TRBD2 (5 bases each). Germline CDR1 and CDR2: MDHEN and SYDVKM. The CDR3 contains 17 residues. Trimming cost V 5 bases and J 9 bases, with 26 bases left between them.

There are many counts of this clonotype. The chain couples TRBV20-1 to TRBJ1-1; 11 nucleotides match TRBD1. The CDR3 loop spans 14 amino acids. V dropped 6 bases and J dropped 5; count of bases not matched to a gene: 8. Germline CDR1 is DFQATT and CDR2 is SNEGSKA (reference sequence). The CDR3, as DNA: TGCAGTGCGCCGGACAGGGGGCGAAAAACTGAAGCTTTCTTT. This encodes CSAPDRGRKTEAFF.

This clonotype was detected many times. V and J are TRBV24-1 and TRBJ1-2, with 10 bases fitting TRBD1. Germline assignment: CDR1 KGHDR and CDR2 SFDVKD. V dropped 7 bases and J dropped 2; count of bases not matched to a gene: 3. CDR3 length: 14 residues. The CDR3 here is CATSEGQGNYGYTF. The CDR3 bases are TGTGCCACCAGCGAGGGACAGGGGAACTATGGCTACACCTTC.

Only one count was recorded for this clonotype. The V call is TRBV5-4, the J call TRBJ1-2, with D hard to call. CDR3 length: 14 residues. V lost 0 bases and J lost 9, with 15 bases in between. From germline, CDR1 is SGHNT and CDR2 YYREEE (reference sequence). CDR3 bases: TGTGCCAGCAGCTTGGACAACGGGCCCTTGAGCTACACCTTC. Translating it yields CASSLDNGPLSYTF.

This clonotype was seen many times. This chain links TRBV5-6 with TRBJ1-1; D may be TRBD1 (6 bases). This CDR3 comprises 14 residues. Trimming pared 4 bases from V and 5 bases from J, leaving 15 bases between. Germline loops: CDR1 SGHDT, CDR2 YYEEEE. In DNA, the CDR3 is TGTGCCAGCAGCGGCATCGGGGGCATGACTGAAGCTTTCTTT. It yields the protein CASSGIGGMTEAFF.

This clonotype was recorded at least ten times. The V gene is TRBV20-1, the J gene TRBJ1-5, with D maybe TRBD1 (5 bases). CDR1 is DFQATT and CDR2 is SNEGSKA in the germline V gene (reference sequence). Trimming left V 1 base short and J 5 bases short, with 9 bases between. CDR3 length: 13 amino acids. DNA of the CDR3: TGCAGTGCTAGAGGTACGACAGATCAGCCCCAGCATTTT. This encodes CSARGTTDQPQHF.

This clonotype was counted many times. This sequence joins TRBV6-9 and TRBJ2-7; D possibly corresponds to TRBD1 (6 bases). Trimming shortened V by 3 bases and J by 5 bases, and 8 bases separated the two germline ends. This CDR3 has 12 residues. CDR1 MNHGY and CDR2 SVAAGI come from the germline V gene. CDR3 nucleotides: TGTGCCAGCAGTTACAACAGGGACGAGCAGTACTTC. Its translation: CASSYNRDEQYF.

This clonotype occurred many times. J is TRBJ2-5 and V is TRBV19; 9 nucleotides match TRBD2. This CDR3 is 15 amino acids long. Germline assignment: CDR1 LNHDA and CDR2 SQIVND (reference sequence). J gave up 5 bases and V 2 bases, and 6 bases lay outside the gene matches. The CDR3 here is CASSIFAGGPETQYF. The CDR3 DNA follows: TGTGCCAGTAGTATATTTGCGGGGGGGCCTGAGACCCAGTACTTC.

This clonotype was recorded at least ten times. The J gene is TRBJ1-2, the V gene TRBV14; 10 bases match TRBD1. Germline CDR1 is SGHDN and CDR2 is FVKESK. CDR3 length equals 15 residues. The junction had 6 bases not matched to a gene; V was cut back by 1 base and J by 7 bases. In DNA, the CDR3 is TGTGCCAGCAGCCAAGCCGGGACAGGGGCCTCTGGCTACACCTTC. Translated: CASSQAGTGASGYTF.